The T cell receptor beta chain under discussion was sequenced for a study of beta chain features in type 1 diabetes. This clone turned up a few times. V was pared by 6 bases and J by 6 bases, with 6 bases of the junction left unmatched. CDR1 is SGHVS, CDR2 FQNEAQ, per germline. The CDR3 length is 15 residues. One heparinised blood draw, averaging roughly 120 mL, came from each donor. The investigators reverse transcribed all of the isolated RNA, so they sequenced expressed TCRB transcripts. Assay: immunoSEQ multiplex PCR; the TCRdb copy retains only in-frame clones and omits some. The sample includes about 350,000 clones, less than 20% of them seen just once.

The sample was naive CD4+ T cells from blood. This chain joins TRBV7-8 and TRBJ2-1; the match to TRBD2 covers 12 bases. The clonotype was recovered from a woman aged 18-29 years in good health. The CDR3, as DNA: TGTGCCAGCAGTCAACTAGCGGGGGGCCTCAATGAGCAGTTCTTC. Its translation is CASSQLAGGLNEQFF.